Listed here are 20 T cell receptor beta chains from one sample, sequenced in a study of CD8 T cells in Susac syndrome. RNA totalling about 0.45 to 1 ug underwent reverse transcription with random hexamers. TCRdb fed the immunoSEQ multiplex PCR reads into MiXCR, producing one record per CDR3 protein. This table holds about 100,000 distinct CDR3 sequences, 95% found once. Material for sequencing was CD8+ T cells from PBMCs. Receptors originate from a human donor with Susac syndrome.

V usage is TRBV20-1 and J usage is TRBJ1-1; weak D call: TRBD1 (5 bases). From germline, CDR1 is DFQATT and CDR2 SNEGSKA (reference sequence). This CDR3 is built from 14 residues. V lost 5 bases and J 3 bases, leaving 16 bases between the germline ends. CDR3 DNA: TGCAGTGCTCTCGGGACCCGGACTGACACTGAAGCTTTCTTT. It yields the protein CSALGTRTDTEAFF.

This clonotype was detected once. The chain carries TRBV3-1 and TRBJ1-3; D unresolved. Trimming cost V 5 bases and J 0 bases, with 11 bases left between them. The length of the CDR3 is 15 residues. Germline assignment: CDR1 LGHDT and CDR2 YNNKEL (reference sequence). Here the CDR3 reads CASSVGRNSGNTIYF. DNA of the CDR3: TGTGCCAGCAGCGTAGGACGGAACTCTGGAAACACCATATATTTT.

The chain has TRBV9 and TRBJ2-7; D is unclear. Germline assignment: CDR1 SGDLS and CDR2 YYNGEE. This CDR3 has 13 amino acids. Trimming removed 4 bases from V and 3 bases from J, with 11 bases in between. The CDR3 DNA reads TGTGCCAGCAGCCCTCGTCCGGACTACGAGCAGTACTTC. Protein: CASSPRPDYEQYF.

The chain joins TRBV2 to TRBJ2-1, with unresolved D. The CDR3 consists of 13 residues. V lost 1 base and J lost 13, with 14 bases in between. From germline, CDR1 is SNHLY and CDR2 FYNNEI. The CDR3 region is CASSEGAVSPQFF. The CDR3 DNA reads TGTGCCAGCAGTGAAGGGGCAGTATCTCCCCAGTTCTTC.

The rearrangement links TRBV27 to TRBJ2-1, with D hard to call. Germline CDR1 is MNHEY and CDR2 is SMNVEV (reference sequence). CDR3 length equals 15 residues. The V end lost 2 bases, the J end lost 0 bases, and 8 bases lay between the germline ends. CDR3 loop: CASSLTLSSYNEQFF. CDR3 bases: TGTGCCAGCAGTTTAACTCTCAGCTCCTACAATGAGCAGTTCTTC.

This chain connects TRBV6-6 to TRBJ2-7; 8 bases fit TRBD1. The CDR3 is 12 amino acids. The germline V gene has CDR1 MNHNY and CDR2 SVGAGI (reference sequence). Unmatched junction bases numbered 3, after V lost 6 bases and J lost 5 bases. CDR3 sequence reads: CASRDRENEQYF. In DNA, the CDR3 is TGTGCCAGCAGGGACAGGGAGAACGAGCAGTACTTC.

This clonotype has only one observation. The rearrangement uses TRBV18 and TRBJ2-7, with 8 bases lining up with TRBD1. Germline V gene lookup returns CDR1 KGHSH and CDR2 LQKENI. CDR3 size: 15 residues. V lost 3 bases, J lost 2 bases, and 6 bases stayed unmatched. The CDR3 region is CASSPQGASAYEQYF. The CDR3 DNA reads TGTGCCAGCTCACCCCAGGGGGCTTCAGCCTACGAGCAGTACTTC.

The J gene is TRBJ2-2, the V gene TRBV15, with a possible D match to TRBD2 (6 bases). The length of the CDR3 is 15 residues. The germline V and J ends were trimmed by 3 bases and 6 bases, with 14 bases remaining between them. Germline V gene sequence: CDR1 LNHNV, CDR2 YYDKDF (reference sequence). Here the CDR3 DNA reads TGTGCCACCAGCAGGCCGGATCGGAGGGCCGGGGAGCTGTTTTTT. The encoded protein is CATSRPDRRAGELFF.

This clonotype was recorded only once. The V gene is TRBV29-1, the J gene TRBJ2-5; no reliable D call. CDR1 and CDR2 (germline): SQVTM, ANQGSEA. Deletions cut 6 bases from V and 9 bases from J, with 14 bases between. This CDR3 spans 11 amino acids. The CDR3 loop is CSVPKSHAQYF. The CDR3 DNA is TGCAGCGTGCCCAAATCTCATGCCCAGTACTTC.

The chain has TRBV6-5 and TRBJ1-1; D is ambiguous. From germline, CDR1 is MNHEY and CDR2 SVGAGI. The V end was cut by 2 bases, the J end by 0 bases, with 7 bases between. The CDR3 covers 14 residues. The CDR3 loop reads CASSYSDLNTEAFF. CDR3 in DNA: TGTGCCAGCAGTTACAGCGACCTGAACACTGAAGCTTTCTTT.

The chain employs TRBV5-1 and TRBJ1-3, with 9 bases that match TRBD1. This CDR3 has 16 residues. The junction had 7 bases not matched to a gene; V was cut back by 3 bases and J by 3 bases. The germline V gene has CDR1 SGHRS and CDR2 YFSETQ. The DNA for the CDR3 is TGCGCCAGCAGCTCCGGAACAGGGGGCGTTGGAAACACCATATATTTT. Translating gives CASSSGTGGVGNTIYF.

The chain is built from TRBV27 and TRBJ1-2; D may be TRBD1 (5 bases). This CDR3 has 15 amino acids. Between the trimmed V and J ends, which lost 0 bases and 4 bases, there was a span of 12 bases. CDR1 is MNHEY, CDR2 SMNVEV, per germline (reference sequence). CDR3 coding DNA: TGTGCCAGCAGTTTATCGGGCGACAGACCCTATGGCTACACCTTC. Translation gives CASSLSGDRPYGYTF.

The J gene is TRBJ1-5, the V gene TRBV20-1; D unresolved. V was clipped by 3 bases and J by 2 bases, with 11 bases between them. This CDR3 spans 14 amino acids. CDR1 and CDR2 (germline): DFQATT, SNEGSKA (reference sequence). The CDR3 DNA is TGCAGTGCTAGGGCGGCGCAGGGCAATCAGCCCCAGCATTTT. This codes for CSARAAQGNQPQHF.

The chain has TRBV13 and TRBJ2-5, with 13 bases aligning to TRBD2. The CDR3 is made up of 14 amino acids. The germline V gene has CDR1 PRHDT and CDR2 FYEKMQ (reference sequence). V shed 10 bases, J shed 4 bases, and the junction held 6 bases outside the gene matches. CDR3 nucleotide sequence: TGTGCCACCACTAGCGGGAGGGCCCTAGAGACCCAGTACTTC. It encodes CATTSGRALETQYF.

This clonotype was observed a handful of times. This chain connects TRBV2 to TRBJ2-7; D is uncertain. Germline V CDR1 and CDR2: SNHLY, FYNNEI. V lost 4 bases and J 4 bases, leaving 5 bases between the germline ends. This CDR3 comprises 11 residues. The CDR3 loop is CASSVGYEQYF. As DNA, the CDR3 is TGTGCCAGCAGTGTCGGATACGAGCAGTACTTC.

This clonotype has just one count. This chain connects TRBV6-4 to TRBJ1-1; the D is unclear. With 2 bases removed from V and 1 base from J, the gap between germline ends came to 5 bases. CDR1 is MRHNA, CDR2 SNTAGT, per germline. The CDR3 is 13 amino acids. CDR3 sequence: CASSDDTNTEAFF. The CDR3 DNA reads as TGTGCCAGCAGTGACGACACGAACACTGAAGCTTTCTTT.

DNA for the CDR3: TGTGCCACCAGCAGAGGTGGGGACAGGGGACCCGGCAACGAGCAGTACTTC. Its protein product is CATSRGGDRGPGNEQYF. The V and J genes are TRBV15 and TRBJ2-7, with 10 bases fitting TRBD1. V lost 1 base and J lost 5; bases outside the gene matches: 11. Germline assignment: CDR1 LNHNV and CDR2 YYDKDF (reference sequence). The CDR3 extends over 17 amino acids.

V is TRBV7-2 and J is TRBJ2-5; D is possibly TRBD1 (5 bases). The germline V gene has CDR1 SGHTA and CDR2 FQGNSA. The V gene lost 0 bases and the J gene lost 5 bases, with 22 bases spanning the gap. This CDR3 spans 18 amino acids. The CDR3 spells CASSLARHRTKPRETQYF. The CDR3 nucleotides are TGTGCCAGCAGCTTAGCGCGTCACAGGACAAAGCCGCGGGAGACCCAGTACTTC.

V is TRBV12-3 or TRBV12-4 and J is TRBJ2-5; perhaps TRBD2 as D (5 bases). V was cut by 5 bases and J by 7 bases, with 14 bases left in between. This CDR3 spans 13 amino acids. CDR3 protein: CASSPRPRGTQYF. In DNA, the CDR3 is TGTGCCAGCAGTCCCCGACCCCGGGGGACCCAGTACTTC.

V gene TRBV2 combines with J gene TRBJ2-7, with D possibly matching TRBD1 (5 bases). V was cut by 8 bases and J by 9 bases, with 17 bases left in between. CDR3 length equals 12 residues. In germline, CDR1 is SNHLY, CDR2 FYNNEI. The DNA of the CDR3 is TGTGCCAGCGGGGCCGAGTTCTGGGGGCAGTACTTC. It encodes CASGAEFWGQYF.